Shown below are 8 T cell receptor beta chains from a single sample sequenced in a study of Ad26.COV2.S vaccination and SARS-CoV-2 variants. Method: immunoSEQ multiplex PCR; TCRdb's copy keeps in-frame clones and lacks some. Of hundreds of thousands of clones listed, 83% were seen once; the top ten hold just under 7.5%. Described treatment: about 20 received Ad26.COV2.S at low or high dose, single or two shots; about 5 received placebo; per-sample allocation not given. Samples were taken on day 63 after the first vaccine or placebo injection. The sequences come from peripheral blood, collected in a trial of Ad26.COV2.S vaccine versus placebo. Receptors originate from a person between 18 and 65 years old who received the Ad26.COV2.S COVID-19 vaccine or a placebo.

The rearrangement links TRBV6-5 to TRBJ2-7; 8 nucleotides align to TRBD1. The CDR3 length is 14 residues. CDR1 and CDR2 from the germline V gene are MNHEY and SVGAGI. V lost 5 bases and J lost 4; bases outside the gene matches: 7. CDR3 loop: CASSTGRGLYEQYF. The CDR3 region has the DNA TGTGCCAGCAGTACGGGCAGGGGGCTTTACGAGCAGTACTTC.

This chain connects TRBV19 to TRBJ1-4; tentative D call: TRBD1 (5 bases). The germline gives CDR1 LNHDA, CDR2 SQIVND (reference sequence). The length of the CDR3 is 13 residues. V lost 3 bases and J 10 bases, leaving 12 bases between the germline ends. The CDR3 bases are TGTGCCAGTAGTATTCGACAGTGGGGAAAACTGTTTTTT. This translates into CASSIRQWGKLFF.

The rearrangement joins TRBV27 to TRBJ1-2; D gene uncertain. CDR1 is MNHEY, CDR2 SMNVEV, per germline (reference sequence). This CDR3 is 14 amino acids long. With 3 bases removed from V and 3 bases from J, the gap between germline ends came to 11 bases. CDR3 coding DNA: TGTGCCAGCAGTTTCCTTTACGGGGACTATGGCTACACCTTC. It encodes CASSFLYGDYGYTF.

The rearrangement links TRBV7-2 to TRBJ2-4; 10 nucleotides match TRBD2. In germline, CDR1 is SGHTA, CDR2 FQGNSA. V lost 0 bases and J lost 2; bases outside the gene matches: 1. The CDR3 runs to 16 residues. CDR3 loop: CASSLASGGSKNIQYF. Here the CDR3 DNA reads TGTGCCAGCAGCTTAGCTAGCGGGGGGTCCAAAAACATTCAGTACTTC.

V is TRBV3-1 (or the pseudogene TRBV3-2) and J is TRBJ1-2; tentatively, D is TRBD1 (5 bases). CDR3 length equals 14 residues. Germline CDR1 and CDR2: LGHDT and YNNKEL (reference sequence). V lost 5 bases, J lost 8 bases, and 18 bases lay in between. CDR3 coding DNA: TGTGCCAGCAGCTATTCCAACGACAGAACCGGCTACACCTTC. It encodes CASSYSNDRTGYTF.

In regard to this clone: The sample contains more than one DNA sequence encoding this CDR3. The chain combines TRBV2 with TRBJ2-7; D gene uncertain. Trimming removed 6 bases from V and 2 bases from J, with 2 bases in between. The CDR3 covers 10 residues. The germline V gene encodes CDR1 SNHLY and CDR2 FYNNEI. Written as DNA, the CDR3 is TGTGCCAGCAGAGCCTACGAGCAGTACTTC. It specifies CASRAYEQYF. Together with reference TRBV2 and TRBJ2-7, the CDR3 gives the full variable domain: EPEVTQTPSHQVTQMGQEVILRCVPISNHLYFYWYRQILGQKVEFLVSFYNNEISEKSEIFDDQFSVERPDGSNFTLKIRSTKLEDSAMYFCASRAYEQYFGPGTRLTVT.

The chain combines TRBV19 with TRBJ2-7, with 12 bases aligning to TRBD1. The CDR3 loop spans 14 amino acids. With V trimmed by 10 bases and J by 6 bases, 10 bases remained unmatched. Germline assignment: CDR1 LNHDA and CDR2 SQIVND (reference sequence). Here the CDR3 DNA reads TGTGCCACCAATAAGGGGACAGGGGGCCGCGAGCAGTACTTC. Amino acids: CATNKGTGGREQYF.

V is TRBV7-2 and J is TRBJ2-2, with unresolved D. This CDR3 has 13 residues. Germline loops: CDR1 SGHTA, CDR2 FQGNSA. Between the trimmed V and J ends, which lost 11 bases and 4 bases, there was a span of 14 bases. The CDR3 is CAARIGSTGELFF. The CDR3 DNA follows: TGTGCCGCCAGGATAGGAAGCACCGGGGAGCTGTTTTTT. The whole variable domain, remainder taken from reference TRBV7-2 and TRBJ2-2, is GAGVSQSPSNKVTEKGKDVELRCDPISGHTALYWYRQSLGQGLEFLIYFQGNSAPDKSGLPSDRFSAERTGGSVSTLTIQRTQQEDSAVYLCAARIGSTGELFFGEGSRLTVL.